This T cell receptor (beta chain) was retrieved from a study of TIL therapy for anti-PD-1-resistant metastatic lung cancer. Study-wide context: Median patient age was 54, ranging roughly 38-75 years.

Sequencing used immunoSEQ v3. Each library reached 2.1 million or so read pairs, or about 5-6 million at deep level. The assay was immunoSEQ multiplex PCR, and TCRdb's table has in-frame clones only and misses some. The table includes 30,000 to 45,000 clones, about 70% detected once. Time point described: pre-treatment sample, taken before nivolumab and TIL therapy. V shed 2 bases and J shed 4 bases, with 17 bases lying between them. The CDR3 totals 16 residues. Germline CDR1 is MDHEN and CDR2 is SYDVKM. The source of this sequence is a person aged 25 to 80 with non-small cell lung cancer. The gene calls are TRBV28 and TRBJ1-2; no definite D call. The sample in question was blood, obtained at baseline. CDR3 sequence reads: CASSLKIVAAPYGYTF. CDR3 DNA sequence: TGTGCCAGCAGTTTAAAAATCGTGGCAGCCCCCTATGGCTACACCTTC.